The clone carrying this TCR beta chain has just a few counts. The data originate from a study of a mutant IDH1 vaccine in newly diagnosed glioma. Profiling relied on immunoSEQ multiplex PCR, and the TCRdb table lists in-frame clones only, not all of them. The sample carries roughly 38,000 clones, roughly three quarters recorded once. This CDR3 has 15 amino acids. V lost 10 bases and J 6 bases, leaving 19 bases between the germline ends. The germline gives CDR1 MNHEY, CDR2 SVGAGI. Time point noted: baseline, week 1 (first vaccination visit). This sample's treatment: pre-vaccination baseline after standard-of-care therapy. In every donor, the tumor was a new WHO grade 3 or 4 IDH1-mutant, ATRX-lost astrocytoma.

The specimen was PBMCs, collected from a glioma patient treated with radiotherapy, temozolomide or both. This chain uses TRBV6-5 with TRBJ1-6; tentative D call: TRBD1 (6 bases). This TCR came from a man aged 40-50 years with glioma. Some clones in this sample may be carry-over from other donors' samples. The CDR3 spells CATLPLGGANSPLHF. The CDR3 DNA is TGTGCCACCCTTCCCCTGGGGGGGGCTAATTCACCCCTCCACTTT.